This T cell receptor (beta chain) is from a study of blood T cell repertoires in COVID-19 (dated by TCRdb to about 2020). With regard to the full study: ImmuneRACE Cohort 3 recovered participants were defined by two consecutive negative NP/OP PCR tests, healthcare professional clearance, or symptom resolution. Collaborator samples came from the United States, Italy and Spain and covered acute and convalescent phases of COVID-19. The prospective study material was composed of cDNA or gDNA derived from T cells, B-cell-depleted T cells, or PBMCs. Subjects who had been exposed to COVID-19, were actively infected with it, or had recovered from it provided the deeply sampled blood TCRbeta repertoires that made up the dataset. A freely available public database, intended as a resource for researchers studying the immune response to SARS-CoV-2, is where the repertoires were released. Samples came from the ongoing ImmuneRACE study (first 160 participants) plus 1,254 subjects from 6 global collaborators. A de-identified subject ID, COVID-19 status, age in years and sex were almost always included in the sample metadata. Where available, HLA class I and class II types were obtained from metadata supplied by the sample provider rather than from assay-based typing. Broader findings and caveats from the paper: How much clinical and demographic metadata was included differed by source and by participant, and the metadata was provided uncurated.

The immunoSEQ Assay, a bias-controlled multiplex PCR, was used to amplify TCRbeta CDR3 regions from genomic DNA. As for how the authors treated the data: The number of nucleated cells in each sample was estimated by amplification of reference gene primers within the assay. Sequence reads were collapsed and filtered to measure the absolute abundance of every unique TCRbeta CDR3 rearrangement. For each sample, productive Simpson clonality was calculated as the square root of Simpson's diversity index over productive rearrangements. This immuneACCESS table, as held by TCRdb, lists in-frame sequences with V and J called but not all clones. Of the missing ones, under half trace to an unresolved V gene in checked studies; the others have no known cause. D and trimming were read from the DNA, whereas the V and J calls and clone size are those reported in that table. For this sample there are around 300,000 clones; around 89% appear just once. 2% of the sample is taken by the ten largest.

Participants in the prospective study were enrolled through a virtual design, were aged about 18 to 90 years, and lived in roughly 25 United States geographic areas. In the prospective study, participants were assigned to cohorts based on the clinical history participants reported in a screening survey and a study questionnaire. Each participant in the prospective study had whole blood, serum and a nasopharyngeal or oropharyngeal swab collected by mobile phlebotomists. Participants in the prospective study had the option to provide additional blood draws and questionnaires over a roughly 2-month period. Blood samples from the prospective study were shipped frozen or at room temperature prior to DNA extraction. Relative to germline, V is missing 3 bases and J is missing 15 bases, with 8 bases of the junction outside any gene match. From the cysteine through the phenylalanine, the CDR3 covers 13 amino acids. The sequence is cut down to CDR3 DNA, 39 bases in frame from base 1. According to the germline V gene (reference sequence), CDR1 reads MNHEY and CDR2 reads SMNVEV.

On this clone itself: The antigen this receptor binds is unknown. No clone much larger than this one lies a single base away; base qualities are absent.

This receptor chain uses TRBV27 and TRBJ1-6; 7 bases in the junction line up with TRBD1. Sequenced: PBMCs or T cells enriched from blood (not recorded which). The receptor was derived from a woman between 55 and 75 years old in a cohort exposed to, infected with or recovered from COVID-19 (not recorded which). CDR3 sequence: CASSFSPTGSLHF. The bases read TGTGCCAGCAGTTTCAGCCCGACAGGGAGCCTCCACTTT.